This T cell receptor (beta chain) was recovered during a study of T-cell reconstitution after alpha-beta-depleted transplantation in children. Unique molecular identifiers were used in preparing the TCRbeta library. TCRdb re-called the PCR reads through MiXCR, storing one row per CDR3 protein. The table lists about 1,000,000 distinct CDR3 sequences, about 29% of them singletons, with more than 25% in the top ten. The germline V gene encodes CDR1 MGHRA and CDR2 YSYEKL. This CDR3 has 18 residues. V gave up 0 bases and J gave up 0 bases; unmatched junction bases: 9. The sequence came from a boy younger than two who had a stem cell transplant for SCID, so the T cells may come from the graft donor. Sample: PBMCs, mostly from graft donor cells, taken 360 days after TCRalphabeta/CD19-depleted stem cell transplant. The chain links TRBV4-1 to TRBJ2-5; 8 bases match TRBD2. This CDR3 is CASSQDSLAGSHQETQYF. The DNA for the CDR3 is TGCGCCAGCAGCCAAGATTCTTTAGCGGGGAGCCACCAAGAGACCCAGTACTTC.